The rows below give T cell receptor beta chains drawn from one sample of a study of beta chain features in type 1 diabetes. The protocol was immunoSEQ multiplex PCR, while the TCRdb copy is restricted to in-frame clones and leaves out a portion. This sample has 550,000 to 850,000 clones, with roughly 13% found just once. The specimen sequenced was naive CD4+ T cells from blood. All receptors derive from a man younger than 35 with type 1 diabetes. The CDR3 runs from the conserved cysteine through the conserved F or W. Each record gives: V gene, clone size, J gene, D gene, CDR3 DNA, CDR3 protein. The D gene is left open where the match is weak. For some rows the clone size is stated as once, few or many, or as a class when expanded; others skip it.

v_gene: TRBV4-2
abundance: .
j_gene: TRBJ2-7
d_gene: TRBD1
CDR3nt: TGTGCCAGCAGCCAACTGACAGGGTTCTCCTACGAGCAGTACTTC
CDR3aa: CASSQLTGFSYEQYF

v_gene: TRBV6-5
abundance: few
j_gene: TRBJ1-2
d_gene: TRBD1
CDR3nt: TGTGCCAGCGGTGCGCCGGGACAGGGGAGCTATGGCTACACCTTC
CDR3aa: CASGAPGQGSYGYTF

v_gene: TRBV28
abundance: .
j_gene: TRBJ2-3
d_gene: TRBD2
CDR3nt: TGTGCCAGCAGGGGGAGCGGGGGGGCCGCAGATACGCAGTATTTT
CDR3aa: CASRGSGGAADTQYF

v_gene: TRBV7-9
abundance: few
j_gene: TRBJ1-1
d_gene: TRBD1
CDR3nt: TGTGCCAGCAGCACCCACGGGACAGGGGTGTCTGAAGCTTTCTTT
CDR3aa: CASSTHGTGVSEAFF

v_gene: TRBV11-3
abundance: .
j_gene: TRBJ2-5
d_gene: .
CDR3nt: TGTGCCAGCAGCTCACAGGGAAGAGAGACCCAGTACTTC
CDR3aa: CASSSQGRETQYF

v_gene: TRBV29-1
abundance: few
j_gene: TRBJ1-1
d_gene: TRBD1
CDR3nt: TGCAGCGTCGGGACAGGGGGCGCAGGCACTGAAGCTTTCTTT
CDR3aa: CSVGTGGAGTEAFF

v_gene: TRBV21-1
abundance: .
j_gene: TRBJ2-1
d_gene: .
CDR3nt: TGTGCCAGCAGCAAAGATAAAGGGGTCCATGAGCAGTTCTTC
CDR3aa: CASSKDKGVHEQFF

v_gene: TRBV7-2
abundance: .
j_gene: TRBJ2-3
d_gene: TRBD2
CDR3nt: TGTGCCAGCAGCTGGGGGGGTGCAGATACGCAGTATTTT
CDR3aa: CASSWGGADTQYF

v_gene: TRBV4-1
abundance: .
j_gene: TRBJ2-5
d_gene: TRBD2
CDR3nt: TGCGCCAGCAGCCAAGTCCTAGCGGGGGTAGGACAAGAGACCCAGTACTTC
CDR3aa: CASSQVLAGVGQETQYF

v_gene: TRBV7-2
abundance: .
j_gene: TRBJ2-5
d_gene: .
CDR3nt: TGTGCCAGCACCTCTTCGAGGTTACAAGAGACCCAGTACTTC
CDR3aa: CASTSSRLQETQYF

v_gene: TRBV6-6
abundance: .
j_gene: TRBJ2-7
d_gene: .
CDR3nt: TGTGCCAGCAGTTACTCAGCCGACACCTACGAGCAGTACTTC
CDR3aa: CASSYSADTYEQYF

v_gene: TRBV18
abundance: few
j_gene: TRBJ1-1
d_gene: .
CDR3nt: TGTGCCAGCTCACCACCTTTCCCGAACACTGAAGCTTTCTTT
CDR3aa: CASSPPFPNTEAFF

v_gene: TRBV25-1
abundance: .
j_gene: TRBJ2-2
d_gene: .
CDR3nt: TGTGCCAGCAGTGAATCGTTACAGGGAAACACCGGGGAGCTGTTTTTT
CDR3aa: CASSESLQGNTGELFF

v_gene: TRBV29-1
abundance: .
j_gene: TRBJ2-7
d_gene: TRBD2
CDR3nt: TGCAGCGTAGGGACTAGCGGGTCCTACGAGCAGTACTTC
CDR3aa: CSVGTSGSYEQYF

v_gene: TRBV18
abundance: .
j_gene: TRBJ1-2
d_gene: TRBD1
CDR3nt: TGTGCCAGCTCGGAGGACAGGGATGGCTACACCTTC
CDR3aa: CASSEDRDGYTF

v_gene: TRBV6-5
abundance: few
j_gene: TRBJ1-2
d_gene: .
CDR3nt: TGTGCCAGCAGTTACTCGACATGGAACGGCTACACCTTC
CDR3aa: CASSYSTWNGYTF

v_gene: TRBV7-9
abundance: few
j_gene: TRBJ2-7
d_gene: .
CDR3nt: TGTGCCAGCAGCCCGTACACCTACGAGCAGTACTTC
CDR3aa: CASSPYTYEQYF

v_gene: TRBV28
abundance: few
j_gene: TRBJ1-3
d_gene: .
CDR3nt: TGTGCCAGCAGCGGTATGAATTCTAGGTATGCCTCTGGAAACACCATATATTTT
CDR3aa: CASSGMNSRYASGNTIYF

v_gene: TRBV9
abundance: .
j_gene: TRBJ1-2
d_gene: TRBD1
CDR3nt: TGTGCCAGCACCAGGGGGGTTATTCTTAACTATGGCTACACCTTC
CDR3aa: CASTRGVILNYGYTF

v_gene: TRBV7-7
abundance: few
j_gene: TRBJ2-6
d_gene: .
CDR3nt: TGTGCCTGCGGCGGGACAGCCAGCTCTGGGGCCAACGTCCTGACTTTC
CDR3aa: CACGGTASSGANVLTF

v_gene: TRBV29-1
abundance: few
j_gene: TRBJ1-2
d_gene: .
CDR3nt: TGCAGCGCACCCGGCAGCGCTTCTAACTATGGCTACACCTTC
CDR3aa: CSAPGSASNYGYTF

v_gene: TRBV4-1
abundance: .
j_gene: TRBJ1-5
d_gene: TRBD1
CDR3nt: TGCGCCAGCAGCCGAACCGGACAGGGCTCGGGGCCCCAGCATTTT
CDR3aa: CASSRTGQGSGPQHF

v_gene: TRBV9
abundance: few
j_gene: TRBJ2-2
d_gene: .
CDR3nt: TGTGCCAGCAGCGTAGCTGGGGAGCTGTTTTTT
CDR3aa: CASSVAGELFF

v_gene: TRBV7-8
abundance: few
j_gene: TRBJ1-3
d_gene: .
CDR3nt: TGTGCCAGCAGCTTCAGGCGTTCTGGAAACACCATATATTTT
CDR3aa: CASSFRRSGNTIYF

v_gene: TRBV7-6
abundance: .
j_gene: TRBJ1-3
d_gene: .
CDR3nt: TGTGCCAGCAGCTTATCGAGGAGCTCTGGAAACACCATATATTTT
CDR3aa: CASSLSRSSGNTIYF

v_gene: TRBV7-9
abundance: few
j_gene: TRBJ2-1
d_gene: .
CDR3nt: TGTGCCAGCAGCCCCCACTCGGATGAGCAGTTCTTC
CDR3aa: CASSPHSDEQFF

v_gene: TRBV23-1
abundance: .
j_gene: TRBJ2-5
d_gene: TRBD2
CDR3nt: TGCGCCAGCACCCTAGCGGGGAAGCTCCAAGAGACCCAGTACTTC
CDR3aa: CASTLAGKLQETQYF

v_gene: TRBV5-1
abundance: .
j_gene: TRBJ2-5
d_gene: TRBD2
CDR3nt: TGCGCCAGCAGCCCTTCGACGGGGGGTTCGTGGGAGACCCAGTACTTC
CDR3aa: CASSPSTGGSWETQYF

v_gene: TRBV4-2
abundance: .
j_gene: TRBJ2-3
d_gene: TRBD1
CDR3nt: TGTGCCAGCAGCCAAGTCCGGGACAGTTCCACAGATACGCAGTATTTT
CDR3aa: CASSQVRDSSTDTQYF

v_gene: TRBV7-9
abundance: .
j_gene: TRBJ2-5
d_gene: .
CDR3nt: TGTGCCAGCAGCTTAGCGCCCAACCAAGAGACCCAGTACTTC
CDR3aa: CASSLAPNQETQYF

v_gene: TRBV7-9
abundance: .
j_gene: TRBJ1-2
d_gene: TRBD1
CDR3nt: TGTGCCAGCACACTAGGACAGGGGGCGAACTATGGCTACACCTTC
CDR3aa: CASTLGQGANYGYTF

v_gene: TRBV5-1
abundance: .
j_gene: TRBJ2-3
d_gene: .
CDR3nt: TGCGCCAGCAGCCCCAGCGGACAAATAGATACGCAGTATTTT
CDR3aa: CASSPSGQIDTQYF

v_gene: TRBV7-9
abundance: .
j_gene: TRBJ2-7
d_gene: TRBD1
CDR3nt: TGTGCCAGCAGCCATGACAGGGCCTTCTCCTACGAGCAGTACTTC
CDR3aa: CASSHDRAFSYEQYF

v_gene: TRBV30
abundance: .
j_gene: TRBJ2-3
d_gene: TRBD2
CDR3nt: TGTGCCTGGAGTACACAGGCTAGCGGGGTACCGTATTTT
CDR3aa: CAWSTQASGVPYF

v_gene: TRBV30
abundance: .
j_gene: TRBJ1-5
d_gene: .
CDR3nt: TGTGCCTGGAGTGTAACAGATAATCAGCCCCAGCATTTT
CDR3aa: CAWSVTDNQPQHF

v_gene: TRBV27
abundance: .
j_gene: TRBJ2-1
d_gene: TRBD2
CDR3nt: TGTGCCAGCATTCTCAGGGAGGGCTGGGGCAATGAGCAGTTCTTC
CDR3aa: CASILREGWGNEQFF

v_gene: TRBV4-1
abundance: .
j_gene: TRBJ2-7
d_gene: .
CDR3nt: TGCGCCATCAACCGCCCCAACTACGAGCAGTACTTC
CDR3aa: CAINRPNYEQYF